This TCR beta chain is drawn from a study of T cells after posttransplantation cyclophosphamide. The protocol was immunoSEQ multiplex PCR, while the TCRdb copy is restricted to in-frame clones and leaves out a portion. Sampling found some 39,000 clones, none seen once. CDR1 MGHRA and CDR2 YSYEKL come from the germline V gene. This CDR3 has 14 amino acids. The sequenced sample was PBMCs. This clonotype was sampled from a girl between 5 and 17 years old in good health, CMV-negative, and a related stem cell transplant donor. V gene TRBV4-1 combines with J gene TRBJ2-5, with unresolved D. The last part of the DNA fits TRBJ2-7 better; the J call may be wrong. The CDR3: CASSQVFPKYEQYF. As DNA, the CDR3 is TGCGCCAGCAGCCAAGTATTCCCCAAATACGAGCAGTACTTC.